The present TCR beta chain was sequenced within a study of blood T cell repertoires in COVID-19. Background on the study: Both acute and convalescent COVID-19 samples were obtained from the United States, Italy and Spain. From T cells, B-cell-depleted T cells, or PBMCs came the material, which was cDNA or gDNA.

The sample holds a few counts of this clone. Residents of 20 to 25 US areas, aged about 18 to 89 years, made up the participants. Participants were placed into cohorts based on the clinical history they reported. The method was immunoSEQ multiplex PCR; TCRdb's version includes in-frame clones alone and lacks a portion of them. This table has approximately 250,000 clones, 70% to 90% appearing once. Between the trimmed V and J ends, which lost 2 bases and 1 base, there was a span of 11 bases. CDR1 and CDR2 from the germline V gene are SGHVS and FNYEAQ. The CDR3 runs to 15 residues. The V gene is TRBV7-6, the J gene TRBJ1-1; D is uncertain. The sequenced material came from PBMCs or T cells enriched from blood (not recorded which). The receptor comes from a woman younger than 45 with acute COVID-19. As DNA, the CDR3 is TGTGCCAGCAGCTTAAATGAACTCTCGAACACTGAAGCTTTCTTT. As protein: CASSLNELSNTEAFF.